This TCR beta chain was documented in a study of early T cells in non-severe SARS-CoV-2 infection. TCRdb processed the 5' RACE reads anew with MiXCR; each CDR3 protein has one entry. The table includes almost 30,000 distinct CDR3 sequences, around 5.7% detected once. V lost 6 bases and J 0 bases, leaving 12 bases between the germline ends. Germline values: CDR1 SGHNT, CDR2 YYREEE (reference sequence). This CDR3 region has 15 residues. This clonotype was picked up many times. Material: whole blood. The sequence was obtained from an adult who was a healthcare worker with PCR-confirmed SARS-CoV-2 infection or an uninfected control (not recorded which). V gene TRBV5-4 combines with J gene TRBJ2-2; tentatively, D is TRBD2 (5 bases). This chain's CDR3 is CASTLRATNTGELFF. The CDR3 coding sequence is TGTGCCAGCACCCTGCGGGCGACGAACACCGGGGAGCTGTTTTTT. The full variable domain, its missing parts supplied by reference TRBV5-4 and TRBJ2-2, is ETGVTQSPTHLIKTRGQQVTLRCSSQSGHNTVSWYQQALGQGPQFIFQYYREEENGRGNFPPRFSGLQFPNYSSELNVNALELDDSALYLCASTLRATNTGELFFGEGSRLTVL.